The subject of this entry is one T cell receptor beta chain. Its specific antigen is unknown. Base qualities are missing; no much larger clone stands one base away. This CDR3 is also generated by other DNA sequences in the sample. This specimen comes from a study of OX40 agonist ivuxolimab in advanced cancers. In the study overall: Ivuxolimab was an agonistic, fully human IgG2 monoclonal antibody directed against OX40 (CD134), a costimulatory receptor. The monotherapy dose-escalation portion (N ≈ 50 patients) of the phase I ivuxolimab trial is reported in the paper. In the dose-escalation cohort, approximately 82% of patients were male, and the mean age was approximately 60 years with a range of roughly 23 to 79. Peripheral TCRbeta sequencing was intended to test whether TCR sequence diversity was altered and clonal T-cell expansion was caused by ivuxolimab. Among the approximately 54 dose-escalation patients, some 20 had hepatocellular carcinoma, 15 melanoma, 9 renal cell carcinoma and 9 head and neck cancer. Intravenous ivuxolimab was administered to patients every 2 weeks at six dose levels: 0.01, 0.1, 0.3, 1.5, 3 and 10 mg/kg. Patients were allowed to have had prior anti-PD-1, anti-PD-L1 or anti-CTLA-4 therapy, and 30% to 50% of the dose-escalation patients had previously received checkpoint inhibitors. Partial responses were achieved by three dose-escalation patients, of whom one had hepatocellular carcinoma and two had cutaneous melanoma.

The trial excluded patients who had a history of autoimmune disease or were on systemic immunosuppression. Peripheral blood for TCR sequencing was drawn from every dose cohort at baseline, at cycle 4 day 1 and at cycle 7 day 1. Samples were obtained from an open-label, multicenter, first-in-human phase I dose-escalation trial of ivuxolimab. The trial enrolled adults with locally advanced or metastatic head and neck squamous cell, hepatocellular, melanoma or renal cell carcinoma. Before TCR sequencing, CD4+ T cells and CD8+ T cells from peripheral blood were sorted into separate populations. Results the study describes overall, beyond this receptor: Low levels of normalized T-cell clonal expansion were also seen in some patients who did not respond. At doses from 0.1 to 3.0 mg/kg, clonal expansion was seen in both CD4+ and CD8+ blood T cells between baseline and week 6. Partial responders in the 0.1-3.0 mg/kg groups had among the lowest normalized peripheral clonal expansion, especially among CD8+ T cells. After ivuxolimab, expanded clones were on average more numerous among CD8+ T cells than among CD4+ T cells. Which antigens the clonally expanded peripheral T cells were specific for was not determined.

The CDR3 measures 15 amino acids from cysteine to phenylalanine. Solely the CDR3 DNA is kept, with 45 bases framed from the first base. The trim is 0 bases for V and 7 bases for J, with a gap of 13 bases between the germline ends. The germline V gene sets CDR1 to LGHNA and CDR2 to YSLEER. Genomic DNA was isolated from the sorted cells so that the TCRbeta CDR3 region could be sequenced. The immunoSEQ Assay was used to sequence the TCRbeta CDR3 regions. Drawn from immuneACCESS, this table holds only the in-frame rearrangements with V and J called that TCRdb kept. Clones are partly lost; checked studies trace under half to an unresolved V gene and leave the rest unexplained. The sample table shows 100,000 or so clones, and roughly 90% are seen once. Under 4% of the sample belongs to the ten largest clones.

The chain is encoded by TRBV4-3 joined to TRBJ1-5, with TRBD1 perhaps the D gene, on 5 matching bases. This receptor was identified in an adult with an advanced solid tumor such as melanoma, head and neck, liver or kidney cancer. The input for sequencing was CD4+ or CD8+ T cells sorted from blood, taken in a trial of the OX40 agonist ivuxolimab. The CDR3 protein: CASSQDGGAGQPQHF. The DNA is as follows: TGCGCCAGCAGCCAAGATGGAGGGGCTGGACAGCCCCAGCATTTT.